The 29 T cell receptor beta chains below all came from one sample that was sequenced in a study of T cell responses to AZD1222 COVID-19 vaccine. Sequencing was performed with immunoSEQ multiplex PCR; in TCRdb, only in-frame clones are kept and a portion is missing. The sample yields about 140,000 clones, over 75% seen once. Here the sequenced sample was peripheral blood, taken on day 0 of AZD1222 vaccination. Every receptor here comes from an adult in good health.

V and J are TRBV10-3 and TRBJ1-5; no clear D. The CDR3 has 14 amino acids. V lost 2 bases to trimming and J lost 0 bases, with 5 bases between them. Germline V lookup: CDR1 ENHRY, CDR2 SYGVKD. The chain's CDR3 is CAISETGSNQPQHF. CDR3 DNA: TGTGCCATCAGTGAGACGGGTAGCAATCAGCCCCAGCATTTT.

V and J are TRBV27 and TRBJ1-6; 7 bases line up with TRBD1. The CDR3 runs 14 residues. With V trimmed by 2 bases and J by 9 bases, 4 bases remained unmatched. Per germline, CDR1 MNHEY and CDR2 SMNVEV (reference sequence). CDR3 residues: CASSLKGAISPLHF. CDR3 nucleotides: TGTGCCAGCAGTTTAAAGGGGGCGATTTCACCCCTCCACTTT.

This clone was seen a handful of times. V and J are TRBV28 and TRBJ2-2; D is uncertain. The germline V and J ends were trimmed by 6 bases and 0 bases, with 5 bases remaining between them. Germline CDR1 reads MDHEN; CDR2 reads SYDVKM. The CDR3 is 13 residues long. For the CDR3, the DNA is TGTGCCAGCAGGTCACCGAACACCGGGGAGCTGTTTTTT. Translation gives CASRSPNTGELFF.

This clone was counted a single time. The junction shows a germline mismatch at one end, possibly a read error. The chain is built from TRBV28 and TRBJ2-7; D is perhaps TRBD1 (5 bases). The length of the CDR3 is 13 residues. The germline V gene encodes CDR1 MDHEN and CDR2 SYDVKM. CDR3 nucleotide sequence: TGTGCCAGCAGTTTTCGGTTGGGGCACGATCAGTACTTC. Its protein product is CASSFRLGHDQYF.

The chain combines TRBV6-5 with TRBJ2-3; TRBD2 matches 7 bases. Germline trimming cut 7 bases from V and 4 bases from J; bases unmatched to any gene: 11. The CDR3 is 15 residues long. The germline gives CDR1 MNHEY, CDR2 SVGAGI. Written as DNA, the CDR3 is TGTGCCAGCACTCTGAGTGGGGAGGGCGCAGATACGCAGTATTTT. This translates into CASTLSGEGADTQYF.

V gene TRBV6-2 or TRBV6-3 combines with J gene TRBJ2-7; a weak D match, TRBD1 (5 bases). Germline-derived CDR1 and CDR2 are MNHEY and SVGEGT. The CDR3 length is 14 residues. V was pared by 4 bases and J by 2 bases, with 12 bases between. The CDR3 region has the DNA TGTGCCAGCAGTTGGAAGGGGTCCACCTACGAGCAGTACTTC. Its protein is CASSWKGSTYEQYF.

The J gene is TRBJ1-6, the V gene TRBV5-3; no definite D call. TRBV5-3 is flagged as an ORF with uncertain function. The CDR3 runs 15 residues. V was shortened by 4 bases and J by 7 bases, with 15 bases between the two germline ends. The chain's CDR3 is CARSGRAARNSPLHF. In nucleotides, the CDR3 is TGTGCCAGAAGCGGACGGGCCGCCAGAAATTCACCCCTCCACTTT.

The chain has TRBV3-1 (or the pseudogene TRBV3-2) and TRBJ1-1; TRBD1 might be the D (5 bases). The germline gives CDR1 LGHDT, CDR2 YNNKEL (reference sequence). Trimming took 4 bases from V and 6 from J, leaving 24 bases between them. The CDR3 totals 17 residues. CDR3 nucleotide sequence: TGTGCCAGCAGCCCAACGACGGGGACCCAAATTCCAGCTGAAGCTTTCTTT. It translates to CASSPTTGTQIPAEAFF.

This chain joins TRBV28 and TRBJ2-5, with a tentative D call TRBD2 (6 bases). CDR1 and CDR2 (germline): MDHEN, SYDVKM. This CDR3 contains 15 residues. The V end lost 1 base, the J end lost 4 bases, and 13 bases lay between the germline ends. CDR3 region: CASSLSGTSGETQYF. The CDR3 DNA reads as TGTGCCAGCAGTTTATCTGGGACTTCCGGAGAGACCCAGTACTTC.

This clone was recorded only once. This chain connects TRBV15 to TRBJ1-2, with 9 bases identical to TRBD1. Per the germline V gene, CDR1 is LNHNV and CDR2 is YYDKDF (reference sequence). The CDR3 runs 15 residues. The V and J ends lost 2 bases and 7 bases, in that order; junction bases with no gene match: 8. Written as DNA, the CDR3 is TGTGCCACCAGCAGACTGGGACAGGGAGGAAGTGGCTACACCTTC. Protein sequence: CATSRLGQGGSGYTF.

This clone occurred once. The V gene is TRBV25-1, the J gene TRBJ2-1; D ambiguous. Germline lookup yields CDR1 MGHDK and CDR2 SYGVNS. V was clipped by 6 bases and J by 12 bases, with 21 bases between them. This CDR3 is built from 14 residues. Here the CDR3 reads CASSRVPPSTGQFF. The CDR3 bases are TGTGCCAGCAGCCGCGTTCCACCTAGTACCGGGCAGTTCTTC.

The CDR3 spells CASSPSGNTDTQYF. As DNA, the CDR3 is TGTGCCAGCTCACCCAGCGGGAACACAGATACGCAGTATTTT. The J gene is TRBJ2-3, the V gene TRBV18; 7 bases map to TRBD2. After removal of 3 bases from V and 2 bases from J, the junction contained 2 bases not matched to a gene. The CDR3 is 14 amino acids. Germline CDR1 and CDR2: KGHSH and LQKENI.

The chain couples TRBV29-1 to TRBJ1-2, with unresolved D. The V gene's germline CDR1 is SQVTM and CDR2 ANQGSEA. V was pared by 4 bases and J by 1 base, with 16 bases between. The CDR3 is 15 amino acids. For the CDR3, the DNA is TGCAGCGTTGGAAAAGGAGTAGAGGATAACTATGGCTACACCTTC. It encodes CSVGKGVEDNYGYTF.

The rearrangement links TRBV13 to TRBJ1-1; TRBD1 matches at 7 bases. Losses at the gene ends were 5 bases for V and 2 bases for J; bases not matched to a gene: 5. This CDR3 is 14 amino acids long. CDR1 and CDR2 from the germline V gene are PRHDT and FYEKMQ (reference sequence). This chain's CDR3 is CASSHRQGNTEAFF. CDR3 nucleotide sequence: TGTGCCAGCAGCCATCGACAGGGCAACACTGAAGCTTTCTTT.

In nucleotides, the CDR3 is TGTGCCAGCAGCCAAGAAGGGTGGGTAGCGGGGGGTATGGCAGATACGCAGTATTTT. As protein: CASSQEGWVAGGMADTQYF. V is TRBV3-1 (or the pseudogene TRBV3-2) and J is TRBJ2-3; 10 bases are a match to TRBD2. The germline V gene encodes CDR1 LGHDT and CDR2 YNNKEL (reference sequence). CDR3 length equals 19 residues. Trimming removed 0 bases from V and 4 bases from J; junction bases left unmatched: 13.

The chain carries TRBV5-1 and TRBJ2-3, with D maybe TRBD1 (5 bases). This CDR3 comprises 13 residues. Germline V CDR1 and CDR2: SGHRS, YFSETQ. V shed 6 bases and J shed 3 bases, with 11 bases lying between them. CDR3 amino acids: CASKGRPTDTQYF. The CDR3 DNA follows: TGCGCCAGCAAGGGGCGACCTACAGATACGCAGTATTTT.

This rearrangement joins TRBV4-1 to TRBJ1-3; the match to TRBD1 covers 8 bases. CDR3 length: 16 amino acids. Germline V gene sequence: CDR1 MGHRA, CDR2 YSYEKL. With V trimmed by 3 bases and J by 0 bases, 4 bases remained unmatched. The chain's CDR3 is CASSQNRGISGNTIYF. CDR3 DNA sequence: TGCGCCAGCAGCCAGAACAGGGGGATCTCTGGAAACACCATATATTTT.

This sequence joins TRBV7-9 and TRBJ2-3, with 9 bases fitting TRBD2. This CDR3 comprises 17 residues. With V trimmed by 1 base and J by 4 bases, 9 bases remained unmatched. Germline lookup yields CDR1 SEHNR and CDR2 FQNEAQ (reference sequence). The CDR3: CASSLGSVLAGADTQYF. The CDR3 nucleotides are TGTGCCAGCAGCTTAGGCAGCGTGTTAGCGGGGGCAGATACGCAGTATTTT.

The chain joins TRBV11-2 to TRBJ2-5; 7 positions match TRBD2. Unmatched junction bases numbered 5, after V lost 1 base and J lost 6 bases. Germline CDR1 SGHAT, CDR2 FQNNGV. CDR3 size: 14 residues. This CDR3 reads CASSLGRGSQTQYF. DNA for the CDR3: TGTGCCAGCAGCTTAGGGCGGGGGTCACAGACCCAGTACTTC.

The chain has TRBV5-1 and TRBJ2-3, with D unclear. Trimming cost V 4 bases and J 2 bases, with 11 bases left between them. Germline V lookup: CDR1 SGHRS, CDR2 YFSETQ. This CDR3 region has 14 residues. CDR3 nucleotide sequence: TGCGCCAGCAGCCTGGACCCCGCCACAGATACGCAGTATTTT. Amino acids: CASSLDPATDTQYF. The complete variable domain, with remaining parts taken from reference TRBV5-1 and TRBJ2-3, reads KAGVTQTPRYLIKTRGQQVTLSCSPISGHRSVSWYQQTPGQGLQFLFEYFSETQRNKGNFPGRFSGRQFSNSRSEMNVSTLELGDSALYLCASSLDPATDTQYFGPGTRLTVL.

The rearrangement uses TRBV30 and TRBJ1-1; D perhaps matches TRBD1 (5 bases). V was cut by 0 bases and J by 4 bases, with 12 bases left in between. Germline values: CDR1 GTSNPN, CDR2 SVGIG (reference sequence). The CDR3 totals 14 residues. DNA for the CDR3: TGTGCCTGGAGTGTTGACGTGGGGGTCACTGAAGCTTTCTTT. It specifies CAWSVDVGVTEAFF. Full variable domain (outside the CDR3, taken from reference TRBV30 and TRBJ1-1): SQTIHQWPATLVQPVGSPLSLECTVEGTSNPNLYWYRQAAGRGLQLLFYSVGIGQISSEVPQNLSASRPQDRQFILSSKKLLLSDSGFYLCAWSVDVGVTEAFFGQGTRLTVV.

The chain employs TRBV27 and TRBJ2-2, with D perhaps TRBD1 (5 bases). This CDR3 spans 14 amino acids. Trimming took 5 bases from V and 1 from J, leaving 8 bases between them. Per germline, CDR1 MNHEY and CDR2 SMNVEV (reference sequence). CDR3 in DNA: TGTGCCAGCAGTCTAGGACAGAACACCGGGGAGCTGTTTTTT. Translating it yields CASSLGQNTGELFF.

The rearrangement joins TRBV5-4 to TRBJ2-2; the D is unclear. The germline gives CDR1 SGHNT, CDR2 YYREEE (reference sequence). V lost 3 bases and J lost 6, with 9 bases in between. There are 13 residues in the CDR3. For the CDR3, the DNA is TGTGCCAGCAGCTGGTTAGGATCCGGGGAGCTGTTTTTT. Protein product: CASSWLGSGELFF. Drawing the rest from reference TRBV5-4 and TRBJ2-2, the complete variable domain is ETGVTQSPTHLIKTRGQQVTLRCSSQSGHNTVSWYQQALGQGPQFIFQYYREEENGRGNFPPRFSGLQFPNYSSELNVNALELDDSALYLCASSWLGSGELFFGEGSRLTVL.

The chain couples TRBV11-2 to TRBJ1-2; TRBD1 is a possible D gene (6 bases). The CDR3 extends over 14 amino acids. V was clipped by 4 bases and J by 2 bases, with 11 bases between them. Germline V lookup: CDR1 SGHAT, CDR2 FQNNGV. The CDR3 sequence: CASSSQRGNYGYTF. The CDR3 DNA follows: TGTGCCAGCAGCTCCCAGAGGGGGAACTATGGCTACACCTTC.

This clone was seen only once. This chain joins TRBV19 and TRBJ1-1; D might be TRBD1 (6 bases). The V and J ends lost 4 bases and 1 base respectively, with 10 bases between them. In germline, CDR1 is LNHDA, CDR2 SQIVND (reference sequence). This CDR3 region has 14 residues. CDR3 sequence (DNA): TGTGCCAGTAGTAGGACAGCGACGAACACTGAAGCTTTCTTT. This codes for CASSRTATNTEAFF.

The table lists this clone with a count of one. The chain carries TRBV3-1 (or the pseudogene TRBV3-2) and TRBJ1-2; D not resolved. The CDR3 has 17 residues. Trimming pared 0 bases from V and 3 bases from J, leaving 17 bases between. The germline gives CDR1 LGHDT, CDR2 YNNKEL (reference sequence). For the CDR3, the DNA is TGTGCCAGCAGCCAAGATCGGGTGCGGCTACCCGACTATGGCTACACCTTC. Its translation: CASSQDRVRLPDYGYTF.

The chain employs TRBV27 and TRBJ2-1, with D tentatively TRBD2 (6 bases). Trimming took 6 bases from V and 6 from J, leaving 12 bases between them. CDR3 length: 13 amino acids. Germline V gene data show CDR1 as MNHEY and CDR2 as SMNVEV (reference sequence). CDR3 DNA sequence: TGTGCCAGCAGACTAGTGGGAGGCAATGAGCAGTTCTTC. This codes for CASRLVGGNEQFF.

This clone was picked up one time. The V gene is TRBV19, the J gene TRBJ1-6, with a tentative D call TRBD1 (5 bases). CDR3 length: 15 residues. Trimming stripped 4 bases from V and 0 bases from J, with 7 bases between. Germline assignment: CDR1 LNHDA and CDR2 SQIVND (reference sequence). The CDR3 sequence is CASSRDSSYNSPLHF. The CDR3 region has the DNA TGTGCCAGTAGTAGAGACAGCTCCTATAATTCACCCCTCCACTTT.

The CDR3 nucleotides read TGTGCCAGCAGCTTCCAGACTAGCGGGGGCTACCGGGACACAGATACGCAGTATTTT. Translating gives CASSFQTSGGYRDTDTQYF. The chain combines TRBV11-3 with TRBJ2-3; 12 bases map to TRBD2. Germline-derived CDR1 and CDR2 are SGHNT and YENEEA. V lost 3 bases to trimming and J lost 2 bases; unmatched junction nucleotides: 12. This CDR3 has 19 amino acids.